Presented here are 19 T cell receptor beta chains from one specimen sequenced in a study of beta chain features in type 1 diabetes. Expressed TCRB transcripts got sequenced, as all isolated RNA was reverse transcribed. Clones were sequenced by immunoSEQ multiplex PCR, and TCRdb holds only the in-frame ones, with some missing. The table shows about 330,000 clones, with more than 9.5% occurring only once. Sequencing was performed on naive CD4+ T cells from blood. The receptors shown here come from a woman aged 25 to 45 in good health.

The J gene is TRBJ1-2, the V gene TRBV28; D gene ambiguous. Trimming shortened V by 8 bases and J by 8 bases, and 18 bases separated the two germline ends. The CDR3 is 13 amino acids. Germline assignment: CDR1 MDHEN and CDR2 SYDVKM. The DNA of the CDR3 is TGTGCCAGCTTGGGCGGGAGCCGGAGCGGCTACACCTTC. Translated: CASLGGSRSGYTF.

The V gene is TRBV11-2, the J gene TRBJ2-6; TRBD1 is a possible D gene (7 bases). Germline assignment: CDR1 SGHAT and CDR2 FQNNGV. The CDR3 is made up of 19 amino acids. V dropped 4 bases and J dropped 0 bases, with 19 bases sitting between them. CDR3 nucleotide sequence: TGTGCCAGCAGCTCTAGCGAGGACAGGAAAAGCTCTGGGGCCAACGTCCTGACTTTC. This codes for CASSSSEDRKSSGANVLTF.

V gene TRBV15 combines with J gene TRBJ2-7; 9 bases map to TRBD1. Germline CDR1 is LNHNV and CDR2 is YYDKDF (reference sequence). This CDR3 comprises 13 residues. Losses at the gene ends were 8 bases for V and 2 bases for J; bases not matched to a gene: 4. The CDR3 loop reads CATRQGVTYEQYF. The CDR3, as DNA: TGTGCCACCCGACAGGGGGTTACCTACGAGCAGTACTTC.

This chain links TRBV5-1 with TRBJ2-2; perhaps TRBD2 as D (6 bases). The CDR3 contains 15 residues. Deletions cut 0 bases from V and 4 bases from J, with 10 bases between. In germline, CDR1 is SGHRS, CDR2 YFSETQ. CDR3 bases: TGCGCCAGCAGCTTGGGACTAGGCGTCACCGGGGAGCTGTTTTTT. The encoded protein is CASSLGLGVTGELFF. The full variable domain, with the rest looked up from reference TRBV5-1 and TRBJ2-2, is KAGVTQTPRYLIKTRGQQVTLSCSPISGHRSVSWYQQTPGQGLQFLFEYFSETQRNKGNFPGRFSGRQFSNSRSEMNVSTLELGDSALYLCASSLGLGVTGELFFGEGSRLTVL.

The chain joins TRBV28 to TRBJ1-2; D might be TRBD1 (5 bases). Germline-derived CDR1 and CDR2 are MDHEN and SYDVKM. This CDR3 has 13 amino acids. V was clipped by 4 bases and J by 3 bases, with 9 bases between them. The CDR3 here is CASSSARDYGYTF. CDR3 bases: TGTGCCAGCAGTTCCGCCAGGGACTATGGCTACACCTTC.

This chain joins TRBV5-4 and TRBJ1-2; 9 nucleotides agree with TRBD1. The CDR3 consists of 16 residues. The V gene end was trimmed by 1 base and the J gene end by 4 bases; junction bases not matched to a gene: 8. From germline, CDR1 is SGHNT and CDR2 YYREEE (reference sequence). CDR3 sequence: CASSLSRDRAPYGYTF. CDR3 DNA: TGTGCCAGCAGCTTGTCCCGGGACAGGGCGCCCTATGGCTACACCTTC. The variable domain in full, with the rest retrieved from reference TRBV5-4 and TRBJ1-2, is ETGVTQSPTHLIKTRGQQVTLRCSSQSGHNTVSWYQQALGQGPQFIFQYYREEENGRGNFPPRFSGLQFPNYSSELNVNALELDDSALYLCASSLSRDRAPYGYTFGSGTRLTVV.

The V and J genes are TRBV2 and TRBJ1-1; the D gene is possibly TRBD1 (6 bases). The germline V and J ends were trimmed by 1 base and 0 bases, with 15 bases remaining between them. CDR1 is SNHLY and CDR2 is FYNNEI in the germline V gene. This CDR3 is 17 amino acids long. CDR3 sequence reads: CASSEGGPEFMNTEAFF. The CDR3 DNA reads TGTGCCAGCAGTGAAGGGGGGCCAGAGTTCATGAACACTGAAGCTTTCTTT.

This chain connects TRBV7-3 to TRBJ2-2, with D maybe TRBD1 (6 bases). Trimming shortened V by 4 bases and J by 1 base, and 13 bases separated the two germline ends. This CDR3 has 16 amino acids. Germline V gene sequence: CDR1 SGHTA, CDR2 FQGTGA. The chain's CDR3 is CASSSSPTGNTGELFF. In nucleotides, the CDR3 is TGTGCCAGCAGCTCGAGCCCGACAGGGAACACCGGGGAGCTGTTTTTT. The variable domain in full, completed from reference TRBV7-3 and TRBJ2-2, reads GAGVSQTPSNKVTEKGKYVELRCDPISGHTALYWYRQSLGQGPEFLIYFQGTGAADDSGLPNDRFFAVRPEGSVSTLKIQRTERGDSAVYLCASSSSPTGNTGELFFGEGSRLTVL.

Here the CDR3 reads CASSPLYGYTF. Written as DNA, the CDR3 is TGTGCCAGCAGTCCCCTCTATGGCTACACCTTC. The chain links TRBV28 to TRBJ1-2, with D uncertain. The CDR3 length is 11 residues. The V gene's germline CDR1 is MDHEN and CDR2 SYDVKM. Trimming cost V 5 bases and J 4 bases, with 5 bases left between them.

This clone showed up just a few times. The chain is built from TRBV5-6 and TRBJ1-5; 10 nucleotides match TRBD1. The CDR3 runs 16 residues. The germline V gene has CDR1 SGHDT and CDR2 YYEEEE. The V and J ends lost 4 bases and 3 bases, in that order; junction bases with no gene match: 7. The CDR3 coding sequence is TGTGCCAGCAGCCCCGGGACAGGGGCCAACAATCAGCCCCAGCATTTT. Amino acids: CASSPGTGANNQPQHF.

This chain uses TRBV19 with TRBJ2-5; TRBD2 matches at 10 bases. The trim removed 10 bases at V and 3 bases at J, leaving 8 bases unmatched. The length of the CDR3 is 14 residues. Germline values: CDR1 LNHDA, CDR2 SQIVND (reference sequence). The CDR3 sequence is CATSGTSAKETQYF. CDR3 bases: TGTGCCACCTCCGGGACTAGCGCGAAAGAGACCCAGTACTTC.

This clone was observed a few times. The rearrangement links TRBV10-3 to TRBJ1-1, with TRBD1 matching 8 bases. With V trimmed by 4 bases and J by 8 bases, 3 bases remained unmatched. Germline V CDR1 and CDR2: ENHRY, SYGVKD. The CDR3 length is 12 residues. CDR3 in amino acids: CAISGRQGEAFF. The DNA of the CDR3 is TGTGCCATCAGTGGGAGACAGGGGGAAGCTTTCTTT.

The chain combines TRBV4-2 with TRBJ2-1; 7 nucleotides line up with TRBD2. V lost 5 bases and J lost 2; bases outside the gene matches: 6. Germline-derived CDR1 and CDR2 are LGHNA and YNFKEQ. The CDR3 is made up of 15 amino acids. CDR3 sequence (DNA): TGTGCCAGCAGCTTTCTAGCGGAGCCCTACAATGAGCAGTTCTTC. Translated, it gives CASSFLAEPYNEQFF.

This clone was picked up a small number of times. The chain has TRBV5-1 and TRBJ2-7, with TRBD1 matching 7 bases. V trimming: 0 bases; J trimming: 5 bases; junction bases outside the gene matches: 11. The CDR3 sequence is 16 residues long. Germline V lookup: CDR1 SGHRS, CDR2 YFSETQ. CDR3 loop: CASSLARDRVEHEQYF. In DNA, the CDR3 is TGCGCCAGCAGCTTGGCCCGAGACAGGGTAGAACACGAGCAGTACTTC.

There are a few counts of this clone. This chain uses TRBV6-5 with TRBJ2-4; TRBD1 agrees at 9 bases. Germline assignment: CDR1 MNHEY and CDR2 SVGAGI. The CDR3 spans 15 residues. J gave up 4 bases and V 0 bases, and 1 base lay outside the gene matches. The CDR3 sequence: CASSYSGQGKNIQYF. The CDR3 bases are TGTGCCAGCAGTTACTCCGGACAGGGGAAAAACATTCAGTACTTC.

The table lists this clone with a few counts. The chain recombines TRBV11-2 with TRBJ1-2; possibly TRBD1 for D (6 bases). Looked up from germline, CDR1 is SGHAT and CDR2 is FQNNGV. With 2 bases removed from V and 4 bases from J, the gap between germline ends came to 14 bases. The length of the CDR3 is 15 residues. CDR3 loop: CASSLSGAVSYGYTF. The CDR3, as DNA: TGTGCCAGCAGCTTATCAGGGGCGGTCTCCTATGGCTACACCTTC.

The rearrangement joins TRBV25-1 to TRBJ2-5, with 11 positions matching TRBD2. Looked up from germline, CDR1 is MGHDK and CDR2 is SYGVNS. J gave up 6 bases and V 6 bases, and 12 bases lay outside the gene matches. This CDR3 contains 16 residues. CDR3 bases: TGTGCCAGCAGGAGTGCTAGCGGGAGGCCTGGACAGACCCAGTACTTC. Translating it yields CASRSASGRPGQTQYF.

This chain links TRBV6-4 with TRBJ2-7; D is unclear. The CDR3 runs to 16 residues. V was cut by 4 bases and J by 1 base, with 17 bases left in between. The V gene's germline CDR1 is MRHNA and CDR2 SNTAGT. CDR3: CASSVPFSGRSYEQYF. In DNA, the CDR3 is TGTGCCAGCAGTGTGCCCTTTTCTGGCCGATCCTACGAGCAGTACTTC.

The V call is TRBV7-2, the J call TRBJ2-1; the D is unclear. From germline, CDR1 is SGHTA and CDR2 FQGNSA. The CDR3 totals 13 residues. The ends were cut back, 5 bases at V and 6 bases at J, with 11 bases in the middle. Here the CDR3 reads CASSGAARNEQFF. CDR3 bases: TGTGCCAGCAGCGGAGCCGCCCGCAATGAGCAGTTCTTC.